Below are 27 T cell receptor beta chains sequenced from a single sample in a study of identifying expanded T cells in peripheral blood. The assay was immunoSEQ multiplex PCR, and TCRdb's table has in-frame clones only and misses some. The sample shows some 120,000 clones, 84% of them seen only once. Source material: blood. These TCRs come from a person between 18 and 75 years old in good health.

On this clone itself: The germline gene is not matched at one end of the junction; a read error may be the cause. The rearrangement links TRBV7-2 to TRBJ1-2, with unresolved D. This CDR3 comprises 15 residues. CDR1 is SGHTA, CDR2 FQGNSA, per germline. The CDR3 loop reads CASTSSRTTNYGYTF. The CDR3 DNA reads TGTGCCAGCACCTCCTCACGAACCACTAACTACGGCTACACCTTC.

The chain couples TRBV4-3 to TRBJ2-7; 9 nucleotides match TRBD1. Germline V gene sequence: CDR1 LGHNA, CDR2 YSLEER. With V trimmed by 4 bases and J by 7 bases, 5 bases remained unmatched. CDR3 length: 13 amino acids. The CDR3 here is CASSPQGAGEQYF. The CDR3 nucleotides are TGCGCCAGCAGCCCACAGGGGGCGGGTGAGCAGTACTTC.

CDR3 loop: CASSSGDLRNTEAFF. The DNA for the CDR3 is TGTGCCAGTAGTAGTGGGGACCTTAGGAACACTGAAGCTTTCTTT. The chain links TRBV19 to TRBJ1-1; the D gene is possibly TRBD1 (5 bases). Germline V gives CDR1 LNHDA, CDR2 SQIVND (reference sequence). Trimming took off 4 bases at V and 1 base at J, with 13 bases between the two ends. The CDR3 has 15 amino acids.

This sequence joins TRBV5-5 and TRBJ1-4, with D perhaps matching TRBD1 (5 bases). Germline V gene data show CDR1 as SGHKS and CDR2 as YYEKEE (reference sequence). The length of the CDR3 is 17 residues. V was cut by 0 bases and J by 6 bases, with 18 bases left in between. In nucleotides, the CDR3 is TGTGCCAGCAGCTTGGGTTTTATGGGGACGACTCATGAAAAACTGTTTTTT. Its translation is CASSLGFMGTTHEKLFF.

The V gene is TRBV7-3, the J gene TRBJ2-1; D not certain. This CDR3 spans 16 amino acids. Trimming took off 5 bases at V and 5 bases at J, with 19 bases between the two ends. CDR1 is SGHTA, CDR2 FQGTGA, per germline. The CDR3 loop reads CASSPARVTPNNEQFF. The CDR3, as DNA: TGTGCCAGCAGCCCCGCCCGCGTAACACCCAACAATGAGCAGTTCTTC.

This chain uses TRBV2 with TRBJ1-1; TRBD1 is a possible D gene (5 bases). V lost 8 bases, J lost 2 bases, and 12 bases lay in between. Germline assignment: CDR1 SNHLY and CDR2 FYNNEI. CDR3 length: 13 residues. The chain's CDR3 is CASGDSLNTEAFF. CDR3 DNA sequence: TGTGCCAGCGGAGACAGCCTTAACACTGAAGCTTTCTTT.

The CDR3 bases are TGTGCCACCAGGGACTTCAGCGGACCCACCGGGGAGCTGTTTTTT. Protein product: CATRDFSGPTGELFF. V and J are TRBV15 and TRBJ2-2; maybe TRBD2 (5 bases). Germline CDR1 and CDR2: LNHNV and YYDKDF (reference sequence). Trimming left V 6 bases short and J 4 bases short, with 15 bases between. The CDR3 totals 15 residues.

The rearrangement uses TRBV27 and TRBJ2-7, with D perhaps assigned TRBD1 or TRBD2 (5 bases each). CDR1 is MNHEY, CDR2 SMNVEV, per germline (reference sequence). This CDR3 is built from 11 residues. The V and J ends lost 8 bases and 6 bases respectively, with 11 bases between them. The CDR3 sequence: CASQRGREQYF. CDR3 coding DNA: TGTGCCAGCCAAAGGGGACGCGAGCAGTACTTC.

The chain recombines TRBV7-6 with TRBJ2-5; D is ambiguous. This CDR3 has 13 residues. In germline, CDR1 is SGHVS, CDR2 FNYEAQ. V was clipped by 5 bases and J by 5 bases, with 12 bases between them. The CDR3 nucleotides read TGTGCCAGCAGCCCTCTTAGTTCGGAGACCCAGTACTTC. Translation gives CASSPLSSETQYF.

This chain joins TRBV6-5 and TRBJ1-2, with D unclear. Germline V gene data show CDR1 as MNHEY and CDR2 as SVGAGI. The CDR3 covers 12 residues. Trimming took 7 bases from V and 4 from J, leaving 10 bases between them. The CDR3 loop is CASKGSFYGYTF. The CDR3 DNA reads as TGTGCCAGCAAAGGGTCCTTCTATGGCTACACCTTC.

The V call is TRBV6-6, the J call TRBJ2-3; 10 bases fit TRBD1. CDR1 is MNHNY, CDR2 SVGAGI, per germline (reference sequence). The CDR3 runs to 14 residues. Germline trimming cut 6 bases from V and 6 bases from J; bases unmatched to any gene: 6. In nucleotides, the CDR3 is TGTGCCAGCAGCGGACAGGGGGTCGGGGATACGCAGTATTTT. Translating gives CASSGQGVGDTQYF.

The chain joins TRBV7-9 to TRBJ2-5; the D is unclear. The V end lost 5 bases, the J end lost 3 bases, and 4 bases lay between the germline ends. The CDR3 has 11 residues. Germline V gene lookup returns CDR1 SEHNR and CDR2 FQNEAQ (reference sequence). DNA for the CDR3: TGTGCCAGCAGCGGAGAAGAGACCCAGTACTTC. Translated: CASSGEETQYF.

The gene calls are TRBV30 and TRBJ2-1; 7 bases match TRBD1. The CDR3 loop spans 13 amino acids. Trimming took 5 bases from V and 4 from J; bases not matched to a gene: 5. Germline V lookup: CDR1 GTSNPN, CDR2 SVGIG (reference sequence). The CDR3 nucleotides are TGTGCCTGGGATAACAGGGGATACAATGAGCAGTTCTTC. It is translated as CAWDNRGYNEQFF.

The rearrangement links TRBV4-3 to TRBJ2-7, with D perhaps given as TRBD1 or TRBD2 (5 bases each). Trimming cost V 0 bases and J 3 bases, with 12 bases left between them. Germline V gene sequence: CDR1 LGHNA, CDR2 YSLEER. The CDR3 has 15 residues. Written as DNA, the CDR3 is TGCGCCAGCAGCCAAGACCCCAGGGACCGCTACGAGCAGTACTTC. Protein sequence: CASSQDPRDRYEQYF.

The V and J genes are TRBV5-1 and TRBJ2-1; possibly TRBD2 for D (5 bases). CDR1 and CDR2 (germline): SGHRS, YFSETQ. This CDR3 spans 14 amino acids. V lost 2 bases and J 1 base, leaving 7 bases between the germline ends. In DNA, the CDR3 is TGCGCCAGCAGCTTCCCGGGGTCCTACAATGAGCAGTTCTTC. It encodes CASSFPGSYNEQFF.

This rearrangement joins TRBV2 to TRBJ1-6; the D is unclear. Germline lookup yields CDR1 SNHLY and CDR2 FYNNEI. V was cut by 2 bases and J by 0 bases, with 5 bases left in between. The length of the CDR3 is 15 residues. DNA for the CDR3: TGTGCCAGCAGTGAATCGAGCTCCTATAATTCACCCCTCCACTTT. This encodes CASSESSSYNSPLHF.

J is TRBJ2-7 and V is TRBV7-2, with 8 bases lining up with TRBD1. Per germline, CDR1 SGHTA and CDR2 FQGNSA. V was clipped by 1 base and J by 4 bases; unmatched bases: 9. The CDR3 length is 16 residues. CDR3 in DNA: TGTGCCAGCAGCTTAGAGGGGGGACAGGCTGTTTACGAGCAGTACTTC. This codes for CASSLEGGQAVYEQYF.

In nucleotides, the CDR3 is TGTGCCAGCAGCTCCCAACAACAGGGGCGATACTACGAGCAGTACTTC. It translates to CASSSQQQGRYYEQYF. The V and J genes are TRBV7-9 and TRBJ2-7; 7 bases match TRBD1. The germline V gene encodes CDR1 SEHNR and CDR2 FQNEAQ (reference sequence). The V gene end was trimmed by 4 bases and the J gene end by 3 bases; junction bases not matched to a gene: 12. The CDR3 consists of 16 residues. The variable domain in full, completed from reference TRBV7-9 and TRBJ2-7, reads DTGVSQNPRHKITKRGQNVTFRCDPISEHNRLYWYRQTLGQGPEFLTYFQNEAQLEKSRLLSDRFSAERPKGSFSTLEIQRTEQGDSAMYLCASSSQQQGRYYEQYFGPGTRLTVT.

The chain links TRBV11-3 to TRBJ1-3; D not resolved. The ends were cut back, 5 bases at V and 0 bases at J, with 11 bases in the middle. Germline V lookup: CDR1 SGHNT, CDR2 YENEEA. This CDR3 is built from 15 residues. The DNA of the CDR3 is TGTGCCAGCAGCCCCGGTCCCGCCTCTGGAAACACCATATATTTT. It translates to CASSPGPASGNTIYF.

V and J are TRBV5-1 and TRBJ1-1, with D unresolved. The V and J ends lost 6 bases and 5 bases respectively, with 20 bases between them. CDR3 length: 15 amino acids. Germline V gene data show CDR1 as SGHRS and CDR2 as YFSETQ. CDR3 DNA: TGCGCCAGCACCTCGGGTGCAGCACTGGGGACTGAAGCTTTCTTT. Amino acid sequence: CASTSGAALGTEAFF.

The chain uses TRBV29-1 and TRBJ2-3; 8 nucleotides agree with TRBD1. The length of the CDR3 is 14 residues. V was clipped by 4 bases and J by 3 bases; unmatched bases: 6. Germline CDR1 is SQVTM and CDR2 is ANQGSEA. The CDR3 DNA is TGCAGCGTTGGGACGACAGGGGTGACAGATACGCAGTATTTT. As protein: CSVGTTGVTDTQYF.

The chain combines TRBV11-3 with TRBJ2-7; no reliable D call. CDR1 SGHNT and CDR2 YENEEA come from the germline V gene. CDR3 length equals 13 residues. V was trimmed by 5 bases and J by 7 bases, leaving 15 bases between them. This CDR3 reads CASSGPVGWEQYF. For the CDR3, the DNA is TGTGCCAGCAGCGGGCCAGTGGGGTGGGAGCAGTACTTC.

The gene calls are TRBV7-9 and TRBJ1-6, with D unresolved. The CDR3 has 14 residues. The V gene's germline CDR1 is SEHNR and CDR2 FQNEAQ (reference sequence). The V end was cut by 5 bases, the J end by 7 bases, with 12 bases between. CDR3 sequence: CASSLFSVNSPLHF. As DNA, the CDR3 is TGTGCCAGCAGCCTCTTCTCGGTAAATTCACCCCTCCACTTT.

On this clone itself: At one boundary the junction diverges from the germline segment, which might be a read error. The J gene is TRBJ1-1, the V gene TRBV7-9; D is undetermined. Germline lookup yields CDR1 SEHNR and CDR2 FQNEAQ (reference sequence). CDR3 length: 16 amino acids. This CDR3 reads CASSQEHPLPNTEAFF. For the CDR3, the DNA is TGCGCCAGCAGCCAAGAACATCCTTTGCCGAACACTGAAGCTTTCTTT.

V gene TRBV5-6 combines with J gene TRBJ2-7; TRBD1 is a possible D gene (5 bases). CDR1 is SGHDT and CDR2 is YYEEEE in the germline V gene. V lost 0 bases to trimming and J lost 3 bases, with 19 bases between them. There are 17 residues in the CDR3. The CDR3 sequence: CASSLARPRTSVYEQYF. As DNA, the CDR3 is TGTGCCAGCAGCTTGGCCCGTCCTAGGACATCCGTCTACGAGCAGTACTTC.

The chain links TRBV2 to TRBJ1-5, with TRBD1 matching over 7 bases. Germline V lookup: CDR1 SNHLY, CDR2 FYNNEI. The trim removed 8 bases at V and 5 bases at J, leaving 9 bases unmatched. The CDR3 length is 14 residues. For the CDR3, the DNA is TGTGCCAGCTGCGGCAAAGACAGGGATCAGCCCCAGCATTTT. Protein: CASCGKDRDQPQHF.

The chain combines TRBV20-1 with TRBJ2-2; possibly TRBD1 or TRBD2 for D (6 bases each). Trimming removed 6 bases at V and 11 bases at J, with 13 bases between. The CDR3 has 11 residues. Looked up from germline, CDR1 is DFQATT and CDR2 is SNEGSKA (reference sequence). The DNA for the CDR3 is TGCAGTGCCCGAGGGGGAGGCGAGCTGTTTTTT. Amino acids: CSARGGGELFF.